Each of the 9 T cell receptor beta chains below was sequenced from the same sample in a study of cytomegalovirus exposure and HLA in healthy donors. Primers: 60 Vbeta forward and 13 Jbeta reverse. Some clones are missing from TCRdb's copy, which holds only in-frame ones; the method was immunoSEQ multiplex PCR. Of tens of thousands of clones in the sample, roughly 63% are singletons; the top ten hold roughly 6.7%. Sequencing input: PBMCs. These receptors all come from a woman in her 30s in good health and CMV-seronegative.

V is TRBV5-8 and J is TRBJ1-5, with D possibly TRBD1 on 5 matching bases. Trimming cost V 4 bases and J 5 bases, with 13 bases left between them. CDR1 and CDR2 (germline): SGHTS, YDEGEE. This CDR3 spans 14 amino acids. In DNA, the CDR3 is TGTGCCAGCAGCATTATGGGGCTGGATCAGCCCCAGCATTTT. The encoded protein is CASSIMGLDQPQHF.

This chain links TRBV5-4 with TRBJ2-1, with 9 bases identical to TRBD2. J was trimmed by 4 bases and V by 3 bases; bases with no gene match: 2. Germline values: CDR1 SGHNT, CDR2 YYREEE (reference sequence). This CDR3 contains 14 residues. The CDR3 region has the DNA TGTGCCAGCAGCTCTAGCGGGGTATACAATGAGCAGTTCTTC. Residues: CASSSSGVYNEQFF.

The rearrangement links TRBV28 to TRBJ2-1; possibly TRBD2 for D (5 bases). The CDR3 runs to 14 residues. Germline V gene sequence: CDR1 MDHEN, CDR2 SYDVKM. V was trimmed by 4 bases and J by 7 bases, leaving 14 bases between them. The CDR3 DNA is TGTGCCAGCAGTTCCCCGGGCTCGGGGAATGAGCAGTTCTTC. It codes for CASSSPGSGNEQFF.

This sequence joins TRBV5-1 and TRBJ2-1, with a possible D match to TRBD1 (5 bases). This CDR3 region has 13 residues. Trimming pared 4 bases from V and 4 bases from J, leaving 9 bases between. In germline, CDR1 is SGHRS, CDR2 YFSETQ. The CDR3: CASSATGYNEQFF. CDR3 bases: TGCGCCAGCAGCGCCACAGGATACAATGAGCAGTTCTTC. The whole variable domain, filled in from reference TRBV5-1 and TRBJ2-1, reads KAGVTQTPRYLIKTRGQQVTLSCSPISGHRSVSWYQQTPGQGLQFLFEYFSETQRNKGNFPGRFSGRQFSNSRSEMNVSTLELGDSALYLCASSATGYNEQFFGPGTRLTVL.

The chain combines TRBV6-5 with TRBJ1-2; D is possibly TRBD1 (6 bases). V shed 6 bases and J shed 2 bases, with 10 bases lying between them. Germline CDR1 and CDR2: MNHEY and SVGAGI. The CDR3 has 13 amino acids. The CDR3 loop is CASSRGGNYGYTF. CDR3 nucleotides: TGTGCCAGCAGCAGGGGCGGGAACTATGGCTACACCTTC.

The CDR3 region has the DNA TGTGCCAGTGGGGGGTTTAACTCTGGGGCCAACGTCCTGACTTTC. Encoded protein: CASGGFNSGANVLTF. The chain is built from TRBV6-1 and TRBJ2-6, with D possibly being TRBD2 (6 bases). Germline V gene lookup returns CDR1 MNHNS and CDR2 SASEGT. This CDR3 region has 15 residues. Trimming left V 9 bases short and J 0 bases short, with 12 bases between.

The CDR3 protein is CASSLLLAGAAGTQYF. The DNA for the CDR3 is TGTGCCAGCAGCTTACTCCTAGCGGGGGCCGCGGGTACGCAGTATTTT. This chain links TRBV7-2 with TRBJ2-3; 10 nucleotides line up with TRBD2. V dropped 2 bases and J dropped 8; count of bases not matched to a gene: 10. Germline CDR1 SGHTA, CDR2 FQGNSA. This CDR3 has 16 amino acids.

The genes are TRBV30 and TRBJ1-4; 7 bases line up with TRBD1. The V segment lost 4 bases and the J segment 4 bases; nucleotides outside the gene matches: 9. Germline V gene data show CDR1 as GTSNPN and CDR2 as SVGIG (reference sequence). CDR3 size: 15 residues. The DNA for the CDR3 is TGTGCCTGGACGACAGGGACACCTTATAATGAAAAACTGTTTTTT. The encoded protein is CAWTTGTPYNEKLFF.

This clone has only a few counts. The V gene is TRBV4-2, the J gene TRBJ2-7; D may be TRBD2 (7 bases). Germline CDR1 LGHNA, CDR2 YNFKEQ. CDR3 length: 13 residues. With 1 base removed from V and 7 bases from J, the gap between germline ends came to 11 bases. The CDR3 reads CASSQVGGGEQYF. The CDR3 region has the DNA TGTGCCAGCAGCCAAGTGGGAGGGGGGGAGCAGTACTTC.